In this sample, the clone carrying this T cell receptor (beta chain) turned up a few times. Its antigen is not known. The CDR3 contains 18 residues. Trimming took off 0 bases at V and 0 bases at J, with 15 bases between the two ends. Looked up from germline, CDR1 is MNHEY and CDR2 is SVGAGI. This entry belongs to a study of T-cell reconstitution after alpha-beta-depleted transplantation in children. General study points: One year after transplant, T-cell counts and diversity came mostly from newly produced T cells.

Preparation of the TCRbeta library used unique molecular identifiers. TCRdb processed the PCR reads anew with MiXCR; each CDR3 protein has one entry. This table holds about 350,000 distinct CDR3 sequences, about 16% found once. This chain links TRBV6-5 with TRBJ1-5; a weak D match, TRBD1 (5 bases). This specimen was PBMCs, mostly from graft donor cells, taken 360 days after TCRalphabeta/CD19-depleted stem cell transplant. The clonotype was recovered from a male patient aged 2 to 10 who had a stem cell transplant for acute lymphoblastic leukemia, so the T cells may come from the graft donor. The CDR3 DNA follows: TGTGCCAGCAGTTACTCGCGGCCCGCGGGGGGTAGCAATCAGCCCCAGCATTTT. Residues: CASSYSRPAGGSNQPQHF.